Each of the 30 T cell receptor beta chains below was sequenced from the same sample in a study of technical replicates of blood from a few donors. Produced via immunoSEQ multiplex PCR; TCRdb's table is partial and in-frame only. The sample contains 80,000 to 90,000 clones, just under 95% of which appear only once. The sequenced sample was T cells isolated from PBMCs. These receptors all come from a human donor in good health.

The chain recombines TRBV30 with TRBJ1-1; D not certain. The CDR3 contains 14 residues. CDR1 and CDR2 from the germline V gene are GTSNPN and SVGIG (reference sequence). Trimming removed 0 bases from V and 9 bases from J, with 17 bases in between. The CDR3 region is CAWSVHGGGIKAFF. The CDR3 DNA sequence: TGTGCCTGGAGTGTACATGGAGGCGGAATTAAAGCTTTCTTT.

V usage is TRBV19 and J usage is TRBJ2-1; no clear D. The germline CDR1 and CDR2 sequences are LNHDA and SQIVND (reference sequence). CDR3 length equals 11 residues. Trimming removed 6 bases from V and 10 bases from J, with 10 bases in between. In nucleotides, the CDR3 is TGTGCCAGTAGAAATAGTTGGGAGCAGTTCTTC. As protein: CASRNSWEQFF.

The chain is built from TRBV4-1 and TRBJ1-1; D is uncertain. This CDR3 comprises 13 residues. V was clipped by 2 bases and J by 3 bases, with 7 bases between them. The germline CDR1 and CDR2 sequences are MGHRA and YSYEKL. CDR3 coding DNA: TGCGCCAGCAGCCAATACATGGACACTGAAGCTTTCTTT. Translating gives CASSQYMDTEAFF.

The chain uses TRBV4-1 and TRBJ2-1, with 9 bases identical to TRBD2. Germline assignment: CDR1 MGHRA and CDR2 YSYEKL. CDR3 length: 15 amino acids. With 1 base clipped from V and 4 bases from J, the junction kept 2 bases outside the gene matches. The CDR3 DNA reads TGCGCCAGCAGCCAAGGACTAGCGGTTTACAATGAGCAGTTCTTC. This codes for CASSQGLAVYNEQFF.

The chain carries TRBV27 and TRBJ1-1; TRBD1 is a possible D gene (6 bases). With 4 bases removed from V and 1 base from J, the gap between germline ends came to 7 bases. This CDR3 has 13 residues. Germline V gene lookup returns CDR1 MNHEY and CDR2 SMNVEV (reference sequence). The CDR3 region has the DNA TGTGCCAGCAGTTGGACAGCGAACACTGAAGCTTTCTTT. Its protein product is CASSWTANTEAFF.

The chain recombines TRBV7-9 with TRBJ2-1; the match to TRBD2 covers 7 bases. This CDR3 region has 13 residues. The ends lost 11 bases at V and 0 bases at J; junction bases unmatched: 4. CDR1 SEHNR and CDR2 FQNEAQ come from the germline V gene (reference sequence). The DNA of the CDR3 is TGTGCCCAAGGCGGGAGCTCCTACAATGAGCAGTTCTTC. Its protein is CAQGGSSYNEQFF.

The chain carries TRBV9 and TRBJ2-5; TRBD2 matches 8 bases. The germline CDR1 and CDR2 sequences are SGDLS and YYNGEE. The CDR3 covers 15 residues. V dropped 4 bases and J dropped 5; count of bases not matched to a gene: 10. CDR3 coding DNA: TGTGCCAGCAGCTTAAGGACTAGCATGGGGGAGACCCAGTACTTC. Translated: CASSLRTSMGETQYF.

V usage is TRBV7-8 and J usage is TRBJ1-5; possibly TRBD1 for D (6 bases). Trimming removed 5 bases from V and 6 bases from J, with 14 bases in between. This CDR3 region has 14 residues. Germline V gene sequence: CDR1 SGHVS, CDR2 FQNEAQ. The DNA of the CDR3 is TGTGCCAGCAGCCAACGGACAGCTAGTCAGCCCCAGCATTTT. Its protein is CASSQRTASQPQHF.

The V and J genes are TRBV29-1 and TRBJ2-5; maybe TRBD2 (6 bases). Trimming stripped 4 bases from V and 2 bases from J, with 8 bases between. This CDR3 is built from 12 residues. The germline CDR1 and CDR2 sequences are SQVTM and ANQGSEA. In nucleotides, the CDR3 is TGCAGCGTTGCGCGGGAACAAGAGACCCAGTACTTC. Translated, it gives CSVAREQETQYF. The full variable domain, completed using reference TRBV29-1 and TRBJ2-5, is SAVISQKPSRDICQRGTSLTIQCQVDSQVTMMFWYRQQPGQSLTLIATANQGSEATYESGFVIDKFPISRPNLTFSTLTVSNMSPEDSSIYLCSVAREQETQYFGPGTRLLVL.

This clone was seen once. The chain recombines TRBV28 with TRBJ2-7; 14 positions agree with TRBD2. This CDR3 spans 16 amino acids. Germline trimming cut 4 bases from V and 7 bases from J; bases unmatched to any gene: 9. Germline-derived CDR1 and CDR2 are MDHEN and SYDVKM. The CDR3 region is CASSSPGLAGVGEQYF. CDR3 DNA: TGTGCCAGCAGTTCCCCGGGACTAGCGGGAGTCGGGGAGCAGTACTTC.

V usage is TRBV5-4 and J usage is TRBJ2-7; 7 nucleotides align to TRBD1. CDR3 size: 15 residues. Trimming at V came to 4 bases and at J to 1 base, leaving 8 bases not matched to a gene. Germline values: CDR1 SGHNT, CDR2 YYREEE (reference sequence). In DNA form, the CDR3 reads TGTGCCAGCAGCATCACGAGGGACAGATCCTACGAGCAGTACTTC. Protein product: CASSITRDRSYEQYF.

CDR3 nucleotide sequence: TGTGCCAGTAGTATCGACAGGGGAACCTACGAGCAGTACTTC. Its protein is CASSIDRGTYEQYF. The chain employs TRBV19 and TRBJ2-7; the match to TRBD1 covers 8 bases. V lost 3 bases and J lost 2; bases outside the gene matches: 3. This CDR3 spans 14 amino acids. Germline V gene lookup returns CDR1 LNHDA and CDR2 SQIVND (reference sequence).

The chain is built from TRBV5-1 and TRBJ1-2; 11 bases fit TRBD1. Germline-derived CDR1 and CDR2 are SGHRS and YFSETQ. The CDR3 has 14 amino acids. The V gene end was trimmed by 4 bases and the J gene end by 8 bases; junction bases not matched to a gene: 7. CDR3 protein: CASSPEGQGGGYTF. The CDR3 nucleotides are TGCGCCAGCAGCCCCGAGGGACAGGGGGGAGGCTACACCTTC. Filled out from reference TRBV5-1 and TRBJ1-2, the complete variable domain reads KAGVTQTPRYLIKTRGQQVTLSCSPISGHRSVSWYQQTPGQGLQFLFEYFSETQRNKGNFPGRFSGRQFSNSRSEMNVSTLELGDSALYLCASSPEGQGGGYTFGSGTRLTVV.

The rearrangement joins TRBV4-1 to TRBJ2-1, with D possibly TRBD1 on 5 matching bases. The CDR3 is made up of 15 amino acids. Germline assignment: CDR1 MGHRA and CDR2 YSYEKL. The V and J ends lost 1 base and 6 bases respectively, with 13 bases between them. CDR3 in DNA: TGCGCCAGCAGCCAAGGGTTCGGGCAGGGCAATGAGCAGTTCTTC. It codes for CASSQGFGQGNEQFF.

The V and J genes are TRBV7-9 and TRBJ1-1; possibly TRBD1 for D (6 bases). CDR1 and CDR2 from the germline V gene are SEHNR and FQNEAQ (reference sequence). Deletions cut 10 bases from V and 0 bases from J, with 21 bases between. This CDR3 has 16 amino acids. The CDR3 sequence: CATNYLGGALNTEAFF. The CDR3, as DNA: TGTGCCACCAATTACCTGGGGGGGGCCTTGAACACTGAAGCTTTCTTT.

The chain joins TRBV18 to TRBJ1-1; D is ambiguous. The CDR3 contains 17 residues. Germline CDR1 and CDR2: KGHSH and LQKENI. The germline V and J ends were trimmed by 1 base and 0 bases, with 15 bases remaining between them. CDR3 nucleotide sequence: TGTGCCAGCTCACCACGTTTAATCGGGGAGATGAACACTGAAGCTTTCTTT. Amino acids: CASSPRLIGEMNTEAFF.

This chain links TRBV2 with TRBJ1-4; 9 bases match TRBD1. The junction had 11 bases not matched to a gene; V was cut back by 4 bases and J by 8 bases. This CDR3 spans 16 amino acids. Germline-derived CDR1 and CDR2 are SNHLY and FYNNEI. CDR3 residues: CASSVRTGALLEKLFF. The DNA of the CDR3 is TGTGCCAGCAGTGTAAGGACAGGGGCCTTATTAGAAAAACTGTTTTTT.

The J gene is TRBJ2-2, the V gene TRBV4-2, with 10 bases aligning to TRBD2. Trimming removed 1 base from V and 3 bases from J; junction bases left unmatched: 2. The CDR3 sequence is 16 residues long. In germline, CDR1 is LGHNA, CDR2 YNFKEQ. CDR3 DNA: TGTGCCAGCAGCCAAGCTAGCGGGAGTGACACCGGGGAGCTGTTTTTT. It is translated as CASSQASGSDTGELFF.

The chain couples TRBV7-9 to TRBJ1-5; TRBD1 is a possible D gene (5 bases). Germline CDR1 SEHNR, CDR2 FQNEAQ (reference sequence). The CDR3 length is 13 residues. Trimming took 3 bases from V and 9 from J, leaving 12 bases between them. The CDR3 protein is CASSLIDTGPQHF. The CDR3 DNA reads TGTGCCAGCAGCTTGATTGACACAGGGCCCCAGCATTTT.

The chain combines TRBV6-4 with TRBJ2-7; 7 bases line up with TRBD1. V lost 8 bases, J lost 2 bases, and 9 bases stayed unmatched. CDR1 is MRHNA and CDR2 is SNTAGT in the germline V gene. CDR3 length: 14 residues. CDR3 amino acids: CASASGQLTYEQYF. DNA for the CDR3: TGTGCCAGCGCTTCGGGACAGCTTACCTACGAGCAGTACTTC.

This sequence joins TRBV5-1 and TRBJ2-7; maybe TRBD2 (6 bases). Germline V gene sequence: CDR1 SGHRS, CDR2 YFSETQ. Trimming took 2 bases from V and 0 from J, leaving 6 bases between them. The CDR3 sequence is 13 residues long. The CDR3 coding sequence is TGCGCCAGCAGCTTCGGGAGCTCCTACGAGCAGTACTTC. Protein product: CASSFGSSYEQYF.

This chain uses TRBV5-4 with TRBJ2-5; D is perhaps TRBD1 (5 bases). In germline, CDR1 is SGHNT, CDR2 YYREEE (reference sequence). The CDR3 sequence is 13 residues long. Trimming left V 5 bases short and J 3 bases short, with 11 bases between. The CDR3 here is CASSRGKEETQYF. In nucleotides, the CDR3 is TGTGCCAGCAGTAGGGGAAAGGAAGAGACCCAGTACTTC.

The V call is TRBV10-3, the J call TRBJ1-3; no reliable D call. Looked up from germline, CDR1 is ENHRY and CDR2 is SYGVKD. CDR3 length equals 13 residues. Trimming stripped 8 bases from V and 2 bases from J, with 10 bases between. The CDR3 spells CAIFNKTGNTIYF. In nucleotides, the CDR3 is TGTGCCATCTTCAACAAGACTGGAAACACCATATATTTT.

This clone appeared once. The chain is built from TRBV15 and TRBJ2-3; D remains ambiguous. V lost 0 bases to trimming and J lost 0 bases, with 13 bases between them. Looked up from germline, CDR1 is LNHNV and CDR2 is YYDKDF (reference sequence). The CDR3 spans 17 residues. The CDR3 sequence: CATSREVSSGSTDTQYF. The CDR3 DNA follows: TGTGCCACCAGCAGAGAAGTGTCCTCGGGTAGCACAGATACGCAGTATTTT.

This chain connects TRBV18 to TRBJ1-2; D is unresolved. V lost 0 bases, J lost 0 bases, and 5 bases lay in between. The CDR3 consists of 14 residues. Germline CDR1 KGHSH, CDR2 LQKENI. The CDR3 sequence is CASSPPTANYGYTF. The DNA for the CDR3 is TGTGCCAGCTCACCACCTACAGCTAACTATGGCTACACCTTC.

The chain couples TRBV5-1 to TRBJ1-4; D ambiguous. V was clipped by 0 bases and J by 1 base, with 7 bases between them. The CDR3 is 15 amino acids. Germline V gives CDR1 SGHRS, CDR2 YFSETQ. CDR3 amino acids: CASSLVGVTNEKLFF. CDR3 coding DNA: TGCGCCAGCAGCTTGGTCGGGGTAACTAATGAAAAACTGTTTTTT.

The chain couples TRBV5-1 to TRBJ2-2, with 7 bases identical to TRBD2. This CDR3 spans 19 amino acids. J gave up 0 bases and V 1 base, and 12 bases lay outside the gene matches. Looked up from germline, CDR1 is SGHRS and CDR2 is YFSETQ. The CDR3 sequence: CASSLLGGSSQTNTGELFF. As DNA, the CDR3 is TGCGCCAGCAGCTTGCTTGGCGGGAGCTCCCAAACGAACACCGGGGAGCTGTTTTTT.

The V and J genes are TRBV7-9 and TRBJ2-3; D is ambiguous. Germline lookup yields CDR1 SEHNR and CDR2 FQNEAQ (reference sequence). Trimming left V 2 bases short and J 5 bases short, with 5 bases between. CDR3 length: 12 amino acids. Here the CDR3 reads CASSLPVDTQYF. CDR3 bases: TGTGCCAGCAGCTTACCGGTAGATACGCAGTATTTT.

The rearrangement uses TRBV30 and TRBJ1-5; unclear D gene. V lost 2 bases to trimming and J lost 7 bases, with 12 bases between them. The germline CDR1 and CDR2 sequences are GTSNPN and SVGIG (reference sequence). CDR3 length: 13 residues. CDR3 amino acids: CAWSLSEVQPQHF. In DNA form, the CDR3 reads TGTGCCTGGAGTCTCAGTGAAGTCCAGCCCCAGCATTTT.

The chain carries TRBV7-6 and TRBJ2-3; D uncertain. Germline V CDR1 and CDR2: SGHVS, FNYEAQ. The CDR3 consists of 14 residues. Trimming left V 1 base short and J 4 bases short, with 9 bases between. The CDR3 loop is CASSLVSGSDTQYF. The CDR3 coding sequence is TGTGCCAGCAGCTTAGTAAGTGGCTCAGATACGCAGTATTTT.